The rows below give T cell receptor beta chains drawn from one sample of a study of cytomegalovirus exposure and HLA in healthy donors. Assay: immunoSEQ multiplex PCR; the TCRdb copy retains only in-frame clones and omits some. The sample lists around 180,000 clones; around 80% were seen once. The sequenced sample consisted of PBMCs. The receptors shown here come from a man aged 25-45 years in good health and CMV-seropositive. CDR3s include the opening cysteine and the closing phenylalanine or tryptophan. The D gene is left open where the match is weak. Where a row states a size, it is once, few, many or the class of an expanded clone; other rows omit it.

size,J,V,D,length,DNA,CDR3
-,TRBJ2-7,TRBV5-5,-,16,TGTGCCAGCAGCTTTGAAGGGGCGCCGAGCTCCTACGAGCAGTACTTC,CASSFEGAPSSYEQYF
-,TRBJ2-2,TRBV15,TRBD1,18,TGTGCCACCAGCACAATAGGACAGGGCCCTCGTAGTGACGGGGAGCTGTTTTTT,CATSTIGQGPRSDGELFF
-,TRBJ1-6,TRBV2,-,15,TGTGCCAGCAGTGAAATGGGGAGCGGGGTTTCACCCCTCCACTTT,CASSEMGSGVSPLHF
-,TRBJ1-3,TRBV9,-,15,TGTGCCAGCAGCGTAGACAGCTACTCTGGAAACACCATATATTTT,CASSVDSYSGNTIYF
-,TRBJ1-6,TRBV11-3,-,16,TGTGCCAGCAGCTTAGTATACGGGACTGATAATTCACCCCTCCACTTT,CASSLVYGTDNSPLHF
-,TRBJ2-3,TRBV7-9,-,11,TGTGCCAGCACCAAATCCGGTACGCAGTATTTT,CASTKSGTQYF
-,TRBJ1-2,TRBV6-1,TRBD1,16,TGTGCCAGCAGTGAACATACGGGACAGACCTACTATGGCTACACCTTC,CASSEHTGQTYYGYTF
once,TRBJ2-4,TRBV4-1,-,16,TGCGCCAGCAGCCAAGTGGCAGGGACATCACGAAACATTCAGTACTTC,CASSQVAGTSRNIQYF
-,TRBJ1-5,TRBV19,TRBD1,13,TGTGCCAGTAGGCCGACAGGGTTTCAGCCCCAGCATTTT,CASRPTGFQPQHF
-,TRBJ2-3,TRBV6-1,TRBD2,17,TGTGCCAGCAGTGAAGGGACTAGCGGCCACTACACAGATACGCAGTATTTT,CASSEGTSGHYTDTQYF
-,TRBJ2-7,TRBV19,-,14,TGTGCCAGTAGTACCGACAGGAGCAGGGCCGAGCAGTACTTC,CASSTDRSRAEQYF
-,TRBJ1-2,TRBV5-4,TRBD1,15,TGTGCCAGCAGCCCGGGGGGGGACAGGGCCTATGGCTACACCTTC,CASSPGGDRAYGYTF
-,TRBJ2-5,TRBV4-1,TRBD2,15,TGCGCCAGCAGCCCGACCGTAGCGGGCCAAGAGACCCAGTACTTC,CASSPTVAGQETQYF